The sequence of this T cell receptor (beta chain) was determined in a study of T cells in Graves' hyperthyroidism and ophthalmopathy. The CDR3 regions of TCR beta were amplified from RNA transcripts. The TCR CDR3 was amplified in a first-round RT-PCR using the HTBI primer set. One entry per CDR3 protein, called by TCRdb with MiXCR from the multiplex PCR reads. The data contain around 420,000 distinct CDR3 sequences, approximately 14% of them singletons. Used for diagnoses were clinical symptoms, serum thyroxine and TRAb, thyroid ultrasound and orbital computed tomography. This clonotype has just a few counts. V gave up 7 bases and J gave up 4 bases; unmatched junction bases: 7. There are 13 residues in the CDR3. Looked up from germline, CDR1 is SGHRS and CDR2 is YFSETQ.

The receptor's source is a woman aged 18-35 years with Graves' hyperthyroidism. The chain employs TRBV5-1 and TRBJ2-7, with 8 bases identical to TRBD1. Sequencing input: blood. CDR3: CASGYGTGYEQYF. DNA for the CDR3: TGCGCCAGCGGTTACGGGACAGGATACGAGCAGTACTTC.